The clone carrying this T cell receptor beta chain was seen a few times. V shed 5 bases, J shed 4 bases, and the junction held 6 bases outside the gene matches. The CDR3 has 15 amino acids. Germline lookup yields CDR1 SEHNR and CDR2 FQNEAQ (reference sequence). TCRdb re-analysed the reads in MiXCR, keeping a single row per CDR3 protein. The repertoire includes 310,000 or so distinct CDR3 sequences, roughly 25% of them detected once, and about 15% sits in the top ten. The data are from a study of T cell repertoires in cytomegalovirus infection. V gene TRBV7-9 combines with J gene TRBJ2-1; 9 nucleotides agree with TRBD1. The TCR comes from a human donor in good health (CMV status not recorded). Some clones in this sample may be carry-over from other donors' samples. Sequences were obtained from PBMCs. The CDR3 sequence is CASSPPGQGYNEQFF. CDR3 DNA sequence: TGTGCCAGCAGCCCACCGGGACAGGGTTACAATGAGCAGTTCTTC.